Listed below are T cell receptor beta chains from one sample, sequenced in a study of CD8+CD57+ T cells in acquired aplastic anemia. Using its own MiXCR run on the reads, TCRdb lists one record per CDR3 protein. This repertoire shows 180,000 or so distinct CDR3 sequences, roughly 65% found once; its top ten account for about 44%. The sample comprised sorted CD4+, CD8+, or CD8+CD57+ T cells (not recorded which) from PBMCs. The receptors stem from a human donor with aplastic anemia. Both conserved end residues are part of each CDR3. Fields, in order: J gene, D gene, clone size, V gene, CDR3 DNA, CDR3 protein. A D gene is named only where the DNA matches it firmly. For some rows the clone size is stated as once, few or many, or as a class when expanded; others skip it.

TRBJ1-6 | NA | NA | TRBV5-1 | TGCGCCAGCAGAACCGAATCCAATTCACCCCTCCACTTT | CASRTESNSPLHF
TRBJ1-4 | NA | once | TRBV15 | TGTGCCACCAGCAGAGATCGTAGCGGGGGGCGTGAAAAGCTGTCTTTT | CATSRDRSGGREKLSF
TRBJ2-5 | NA | NA | TRBV9 | TGTGCCAGCAGCGTCCAGGGAGAGACCCAGTACTTC | CASSVQGETQYF
TRBJ1-3 | NA | NA | TRBV24-1 | TGTGCCACCAGTGGGGTTTGCGACAGCATCTCTGGAAACACCATATATTTT | CATSGVCDSISGNTIYF
TRBJ2-5 | TRBD1 | NA | TRBV24-1 | TGTGCCACCAGTGATCTCACACAGGGGACAGAGACCCAGTACTTC | CATSDLTQGTETQYF
TRBJ2-7 | TRBD1 | NA | TRBV7-9 | TGTGCCAGCAGCACCGGGACAGGGAAGCCCTACGAGCAGTACTTC | CASSTGTGKPYEQYF
TRBJ1-5 | NA | many | TRBV19 | TGTGCCAGTAGAACCGGGAGAGTGTCGAACTATAGCAATCAGCCCCAGCATTTT | CASRTGRVSNYSNQPQHF
TRBJ2-3 | TRBD1 | NA | TRBV20-1 | TGCAGTGCAATTGGACAGGGGGATACGCAGTATTTT | CSAIGQGDTQYF
TRBJ2-7 | NA | many | TRBV7-9 | TGTGCCTCCGGGACTTTCGTTTCCTACGAGCAGTACTTC | CASGTFVSYEQYF
TRBJ2-7 | TRBD2 | few | TRBV7-8 | TGTGCCAGCCCTACGCGCGGGGGCGAGCAGTACTTC | CASPTRGGEQYF
TRBJ1-1 | NA | many | TRBV12-5 | TGTGCTAGTGGTCTGGGGGGCTCAGAAGCTTTCTTT | CASGLGGSEAFF
TRBJ1-2 | NA | few | TRBV4-1 | TGTGCCAGCAGCTTAGACGGGGGGACCAACTATGGCTACACCTTC | CASSLDGGTNYGYTF
TRBJ1-5 | NA | NA | TRBV19 | TGTGCCAGTAGTATAAGTTTTCAGCCCCAGCATTTT | CASSISFQPQHF
TRBJ1-5 | TRBD1 | many | TRBV19 | TGTGCCAGTAGCGACAGGGTGGGCAATCAGCCCCAGCATTTT | CASSDRVGNQPQHF
TRBJ2-7 | NA | once | TRBV2 | TGTGCCAGCAGGTACTCAGCCCCCTACGAGCAGTACTTC | CASRYSAPYEQYF
TRBJ2-5 | TRBD2 | NA | TRBV7-3 | TGTGCCAGCAGCCCAGGGATACTAGCGGGGCCCCGGGAGACCCAGTACTTC | CASSPGILAGPRETQYF
TRBJ2-5 | TRBD1 | NA | TRBV28 | TGTGCCAGCAGTTTAAGCCCCCAGGGGGTAGAGACCCAGTACTTC | CASSLSPQGVETQYF
TRBJ1-1 | NA | NA | TRBV9 | TGTGCCAGCAGCGTAGGGAGGGGGGGAGCTTTCTTT | CASSVGRGGAFF
TRBJ1-1 | TRBD1 | many | TRBV2 | TGTGCCAGCAGGGACAGGGTCTCTGAAGCTTTCTTT | CASRDRVSEAFF
TRBJ2-7 | TRBD1 | once | TRBV19 | TGTGCCAGTAGTATTGGGGACAGGGGGCAATACGAGCAGTACTTC | CASSIGDRGQYEQYF
TRBJ1-3 | NA | NA | TRBV29-1 | TGCAGCGTTGTCTCGGGGGTTGGAAACACCATATATTTT | CSVVSGVGNTIYF
TRBJ2-3 | NA | NA | TRBV2 | TGTGCCAGCAAGGCGGGGGCTCCGCCAGATACGCAGTATTTT | CASKAGAPPDTQYF
TRBJ2-1 | NA | NA | TRBV4-2 | TGTGCCAGCAGCCAAGCTAGCTCCTACAATGAGCAGTTCTTC | CASSQASSYNEQFF
TRBJ2-3 | NA | NA | TRBV10-3 | TGTGCCATTCAGACTGAGGATAATTCACCCCTGTCTGGTGGCACAGATACGCAGTATTTT | CAIQTEDNSPLSGGTDTQYF
TRBJ1-5 | TRBD1 | many | TRBV24-1 | TGTGCCACCAGTGATCAGGGACAGCATCAGCCCCAGCATTTT | CATSDQGQHQPQHF
TRBJ2-1 | NA | NA | TRBV9 | TGTGCCAGCAGCCCCCTTTTCGGGAGCTCCTACAATGAGCAGTTCTTC | CASSPLFGSSYNEQFF
TRBJ1-1 | TRBD1 | NA | TRBV5-1 | TGCGCCAGCAGAGACGGCAGGGGGCTATTGAACACTGAAGCTTTCTTT | CASRDGRGLLNTEAFF
TRBJ1-5 | NA | many | TRBV6-7 | TGTGCCAGCAGTTGTCAACTTAGACAAATCCCACAGCCCCAGCATTTT | CASSCQLRQIPQPQHF
TRBJ2-7 | TRBD2 | NA | TRBV7-9 | TGTGCCAGCAGCTTAATCGGGGGGGCCTCCTACGAGCAGTACTTC | CASSLIGGASYEQYF
TRBJ2-7 | NA | NA | TRBV12-3/TRBV12-4 | TGTGCCAGCAGCTTGACGGATCAATCGTACGAGCAGTACTTC | CASSLTDQSYEQYF
TRBJ2-7 | NA | NA | TRBV15 | TGTGCCACCAGCAGAGAGCGGCAGGCCTCCTACGAGCAGTACTTC | CATSRERQASYEQYF
TRBJ2-7 | NA | NA | TRBV7-2 | TGTGCCAGCAGCCCCAGGGCCTTCTACGAGCAGTACTTC | CASSPRAFYEQYF
TRBJ2-7 | NA | NA | TRBV25-1 | TGTGCCAGCAGTGAAGCCCCAAGCTACGAGCAGTACTTC | CASSEAPSYEQYF
TRBJ2-3 | TRBD2 | many | TRBV5-1 | TGCGCCAGCAGCTTGCGGGGGGGCCGCACAGATACGCAGTATTTT | CASSLRGGRTDTQYF
TRBJ2-1 | NA | NA | TRBV7-2 | TGTGCCAGCAGTCTTTCCAGTGAGCAGTTCTTC | CASSLSSEQFF
TRBJ2-7 | NA | many | TRBV19 | TGTGCCAGTAGTATAGGTGAAGCCCGCTCCTACGAGCAGTACTTC | CASSIGEARSYEQYF
TRBJ1-1 | NA | NA | TRBV24-1 | TGTGCCACCAGTGACCCAAGCTCAGGGTCCACTGAAGCTTTCTTT | CATSDPSSGSTEAFF
TRBJ1-4 | NA | few | TRBV3-1 | TGTGCCAGCAGCCAAGCCCAGTCGAATGAAAAACTGTTTTTT | CASSQAQSNEKLFF
TRBJ2-3 | NA | NA | TRBV7-9 | TGTGCCAGCAGCTTAGTGAAAGATACGCAGTATTTT | CASSLVKDTQYF
TRBJ2-3 | NA | NA | TRBV7-9 | TGTGCCAGCAGCGGACGAGGTAGCACAGATACGCAGTATTTT | CASSGRGSTDTQYF
TRBJ2-7 | NA | many | TRBV19 | TGTGCCAGTAGTATGGGTGCCCTCGAGCAGTACTTC | CASSMGALEQYF
TRBJ2-6 | NA | NA | TRBV5-1 | TGCGCCAGCAGCTTGGTGGCAGGCACTGGGGCCAACGTCCTGACTTTC | CASSLVAGTGANVLTF
TRBJ1-2 | NA | few | TRBV24-1 | TGTGCCACCAGTGATTCGCCGGTTGACTCAGATGGCTACACCTTC | CATSDSPVDSDGYTF
TRBJ1-1 | TRBD1 | NA | TRBV19 | TGTGCCAGTAGAAGGGAGACAGGGGGATGGGGCACTGAAGCTTTCTTT | CASRRETGGWGTEAFF
TRBJ2-2 | NA | NA | TRBV12-3/TRBV12-4 | TGTGCCAGCAGTCCCTCCGGGCAAAACACCGGGGAGCTGCTTTTT | CASSPSGQNTGELLF
TRBJ1-6 | TRBD1 | NA | TRBV15 | TGTGCCACCAGCAGAGGAACTCAGGGGGCGCAAAGCGTCCTGATCTTT | CATSRGTQGAQSVLIF
TRBJ1-2 | TRBD1 | NA | TRBV27 | TGTGCCAGCAGTTTCCAGAGACAGGGTGGTTACACCTTC | CASSFQRQGGYTF
TRBJ2-1 | TRBD1 | NA | TRBV6-4 | TGTGCCAGCAGTGACTCTCAAGACAGGGGTGAGCAGTTCTTC | CASSDSQDRGEQFF
TRBJ2-2 | TRBD1 | few | TRBV7-6 | TGTGCCAGCAGCCCGGACAGGGAGTACACCGGGGAGCTGTTTTTT | CASSPDREYTGELFF